This T cell receptor (beta chain) was captured by sequencing in a study of identical twins. Study results and limitations: Out-of-frame alpha sequences common to twins were enriched for low generation probability. Potential partial confounding of zero-insertion analyses by invariant MAIT and iNKT cells was noted. Fewer insertions characterized abundant cord blood beta clonotypes, whereas memory repertoires showed none.

This clonotype was found many times. Its antigen is unknown. One entry per CDR3 protein, called by TCRdb with MiXCR from the 5' RACE reads. Found here are about 150,000 distinct CDR3 sequences, roughly 3.5% of them singletons; the top ten hold 8.1%. What was sequenced was memory T cells sorted from blood. This clonotype was sampled from a man aged 18 to 29 in good health.

The CDR3 loop is CASSLDTIGTDTQYF. The DNA for the CDR3 is TGCGCCAGCAGCTTGGATACGATCGGCACAGATACGCAGTATTTT. This rearrangement joins TRBV5-1 to TRBJ2-3; the D is unclear. This CDR3 has 15 residues. Per germline, CDR1 SGHRS and CDR2 YFSETQ. Between the trimmed V and J ends, which lost 0 bases and 1 base, there was a span of 9 bases.